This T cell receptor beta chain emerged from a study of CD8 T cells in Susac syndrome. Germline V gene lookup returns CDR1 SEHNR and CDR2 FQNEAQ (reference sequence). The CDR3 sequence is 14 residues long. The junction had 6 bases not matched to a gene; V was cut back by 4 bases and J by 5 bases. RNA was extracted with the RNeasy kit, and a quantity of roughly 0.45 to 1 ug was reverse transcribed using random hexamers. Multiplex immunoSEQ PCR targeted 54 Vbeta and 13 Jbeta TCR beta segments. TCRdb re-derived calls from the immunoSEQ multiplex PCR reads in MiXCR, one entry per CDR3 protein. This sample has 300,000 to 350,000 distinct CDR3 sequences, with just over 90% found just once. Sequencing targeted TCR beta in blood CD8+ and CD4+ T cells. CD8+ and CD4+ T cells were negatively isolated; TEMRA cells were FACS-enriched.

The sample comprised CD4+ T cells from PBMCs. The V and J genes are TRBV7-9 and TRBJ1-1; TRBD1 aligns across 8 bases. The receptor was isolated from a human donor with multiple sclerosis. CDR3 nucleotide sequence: TGTGCCAGCAGCTCTACAGGGGGAAAGACTGAAGCTTTCTTT. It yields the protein CASSSTGGKTEAFF.